The rows below give T cell receptor beta chains drawn from one sample of a study of hypomethylating agent response in myelodysplastic syndrome. Method: immunoSEQ multiplex PCR; TCRdb's copy keeps in-frame clones and lacks some. The sample comprises about 5,900 clones, roughly nine tenths of which are singletons, and 15% rests with the top ten. Specimen: bone marrow, collected before or after starting hypomethylating agent treatment for myelodysplastic syndrome (not recorded which). The receptor set was obtained from a human donor with myelodysplastic syndrome. The conserved cysteine and the conserved F or W are not part of the CDR3 here.

TRBJ1-4 TRBV19 ASTPGGAGEKLF
TRBJ2-1 TRBV5-1 ASSWGGGPYNEQF
TRBJ2-2 TRBV11-3 ASSPGQGNTGELF
TRBJ1-5 TRBV9 ASSPRDVSDSNQPQH
TRBJ1-2 TRBV21-1 ASSKDRSLRGYT
TRBJ1-2 TRBV5-5 ASSLGGGSYGYT
TRBJ1-4 TRBV9 ASSVGGSGGEKLF
TRBJ2-2 TRBV5-1 ASSLDTGVRGTGELF
TRBJ2-1 TRBV11-3 ASSLGNGFYNEQF
TRBJ1-5 TRBV18 ASSLSNQPQH
TRBJ2-2 TRBV6-6 ASSYRGMRELF
TRBJ2-5 TRBV6-6 ASRRQGQQETQY
TRBJ1-2 TRBV30 AWSRIYGYT
TRBJ2-7 TRBV5-1 ASSLDLSVGKY
TRBJ2-3 TRBV2 ASSEGRNTDTQY
TRBJ2-7 TRBV5-6 ASSLGFPYEQY
TRBJ1-3 TRBV18 ASSPSGPGNTIY
TRBJ1-5 TRBV19 ASGINQPQH
TRBJ1-1 TRBV19 ASSLWGGNTEAF
TRBJ1-2 TRBV6-5 ASRPDRGWGDT
TRBJ1-6 TRBV2 ASRPQSPYNSPLH
TRBJ2-2 TRBV9 ASSPGTSRAGELF
TRBJ1-2 TRBV19 ASSPVGTELGNGYT
TRBJ2-7 TRBV18 ASSPGVGGEQY
TRBJ1-2 TRBV6-6 ASSSSDSLRGYT
TRBJ2-5 TRBV5-4 ASSWGLQGGQETQY
TRBJ1-6 TRBV4-1 ASSQGVASSYNSPLH